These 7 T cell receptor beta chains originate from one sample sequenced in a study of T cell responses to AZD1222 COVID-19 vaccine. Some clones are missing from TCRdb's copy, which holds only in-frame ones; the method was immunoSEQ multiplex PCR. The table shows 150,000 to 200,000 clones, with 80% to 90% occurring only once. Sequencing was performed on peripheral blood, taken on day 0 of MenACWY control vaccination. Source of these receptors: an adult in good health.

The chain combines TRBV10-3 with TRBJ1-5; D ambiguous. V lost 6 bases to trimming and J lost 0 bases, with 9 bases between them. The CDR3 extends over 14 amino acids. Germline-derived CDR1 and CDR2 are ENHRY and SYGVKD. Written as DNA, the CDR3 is TGTGCCATCAGGTCTGCCGTTAGCAATCAGCCCCAGCATTTT. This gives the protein CAIRSAVSNQPQHF.

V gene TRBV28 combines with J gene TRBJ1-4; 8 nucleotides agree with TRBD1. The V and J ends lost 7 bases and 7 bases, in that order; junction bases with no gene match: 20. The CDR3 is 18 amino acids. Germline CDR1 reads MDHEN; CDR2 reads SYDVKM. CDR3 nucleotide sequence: TGTGCCAGCAACCCAGGGGGCCGCACCTGGGGAATCGGTGAAAAACTGTTTTTT. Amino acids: CASNPGGRTWGIGEKLFF.

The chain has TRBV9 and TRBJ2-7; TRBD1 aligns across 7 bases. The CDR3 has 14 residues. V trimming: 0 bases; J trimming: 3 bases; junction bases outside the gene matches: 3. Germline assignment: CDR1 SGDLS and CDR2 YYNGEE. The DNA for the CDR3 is TGTGCCAGCAGCGTAGGGGGACAGAACTACGAGCAGTACTTC. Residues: CASSVGGQNYEQYF. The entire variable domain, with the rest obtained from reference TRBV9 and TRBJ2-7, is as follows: DSGVTQTPKHLITATGQRVTLRCSPRSGDLSVYWYQQSLDQGLQFLIQYYNGEERAKGNILERFSAQQFPDLHSELNLSSLELGDSALYFCASSVGGQNYEQYFGPGTRLTVT.

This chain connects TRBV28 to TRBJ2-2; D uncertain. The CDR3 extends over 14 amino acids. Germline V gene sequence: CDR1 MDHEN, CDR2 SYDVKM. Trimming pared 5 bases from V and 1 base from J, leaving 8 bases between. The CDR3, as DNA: TGTGCCAGCAGTCGCAGCTTGAACACCGGGGAGCTGTTTTTT. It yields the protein CASSRSLNTGELFF. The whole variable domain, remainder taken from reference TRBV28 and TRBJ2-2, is DVKVTQSSRYLVKRTGEKVFLECVQDMDHENMFWYRQDPGLGLRLIYFSYDVKMKEKGDIPEGYSVSREKKERFSLILESASTNQTSMYLCASSRSLNTGELFFGEGSRLTVL.

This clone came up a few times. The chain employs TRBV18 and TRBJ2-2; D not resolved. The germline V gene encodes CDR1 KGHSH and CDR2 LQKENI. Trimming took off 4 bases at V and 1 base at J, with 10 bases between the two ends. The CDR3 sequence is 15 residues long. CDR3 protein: CASSLQELNTGELFF. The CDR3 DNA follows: TGTGCCAGCTCACTCCAGGAACTGAACACCGGGGAGCTGTTTTTT.

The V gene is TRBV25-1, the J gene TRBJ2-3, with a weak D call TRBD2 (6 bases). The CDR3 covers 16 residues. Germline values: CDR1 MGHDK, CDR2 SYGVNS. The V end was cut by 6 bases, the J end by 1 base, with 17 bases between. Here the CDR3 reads CASSQMGRQGTDTQYF. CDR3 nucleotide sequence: TGTGCCAGCAGCCAAATGGGGAGGCAGGGCACAGATACGCAGTATTTT.

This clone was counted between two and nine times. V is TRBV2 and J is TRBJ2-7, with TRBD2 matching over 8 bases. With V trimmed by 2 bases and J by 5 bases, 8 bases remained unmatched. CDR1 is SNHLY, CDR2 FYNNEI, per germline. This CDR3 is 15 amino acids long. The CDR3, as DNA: TGTGCCAGCAGTGAATCCCGGGGGGGCGCGAACGAGCAGTACTTC. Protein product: CASSESRGGANEQYF.